The 29 T cell receptor beta chains presented below share a single source sample, sequenced in a study of regulatory T cells in long-lasting Graves disease. Time point: persistent/refractory GD, antithyroid drugs over 5 years with positive TRAb. PBMC RNA served as the TCR library source. HTBI primers from iRepertoire and Arm-PCR of CDR3 regions yielded the TCR beta libraries. TCRdb re-derived calls from the multiplex PCR reads in MiXCR, one entry per CDR3 protein. Seen here are 310,000 or so distinct CDR3 sequences, more than 20% observed once, and the top ten hold about 61%. The sample consisted of peripheral blood mononuclear cells (PBMCs), taken when the disease was refractory, from a patient treated with antithyroid drugs. Source of these receptors: a female donor with Graves disease.

The V call is TRBV5-8, the J call TRBJ1-6; D unclear. The germline V gene has CDR1 SGHTS and CDR2 YDEGEE. V lost 5 bases to trimming and J lost 0 bases, with 9 bases between them. This CDR3 has 15 amino acids. The DNA of the CDR3 is TGTGCCAGCAGTTCTCAGGACTCCTATAATTCACCCCTCCACTTT. Residues: CASSSQDSYNSPLHF.

This clonotype appeared a single time. The gene calls are TRBV20-1 and TRBJ2-2; D is perhaps TRBD1 (5 bases). V was shortened by 0 bases and J by 5 bases, with 22 bases between the two germline ends. The length of the CDR3 is 18 residues. CDR1 DFQATT and CDR2 SNEGSKA come from the germline V gene (reference sequence). DNA for the CDR3: TGCAGTGCTAGAGATTTGGGGCAGGTGGCTCCAGGGACCGGGGAGCTGTTTTTT. Translated: CSARDLGQVAPGTGELFF.

This clonotype was seen only a few times. V usage is TRBV12-3 or TRBV12-4 and J usage is TRBJ2-2, with a tentative D call TRBD2 (5 bases). The CDR3 spans 15 residues. The germline V and J ends were trimmed by 6 bases and 2 bases, with 13 bases remaining between them. DNA of the CDR3: TGTGCCAGCAGCTCTGGACTTCTAAACACCGGGGAGCTGTTTTTT. This codes for CASSSGLLNTGELFF.

This clonotype was detected a few times. The rearrangement uses TRBV28 and TRBJ1-3; D gene unclear. This CDR3 comprises 15 residues. Trimming cost V 2 bases and J 2 bases, with 10 bases left between them. CDR1 and CDR2 (germline): MDHEN, SYDVKM. CDR3 sequence reads: CASSLPGYPGNTIYF. The CDR3 coding sequence is TGTGCCAGCAGTTTACCCGGGTATCCTGGAAACACCATATATTTT.

This clonotype was recorded a few times. The CDR3 loop reads CSAREQGTGGGQPQHF. DNA for the CDR3: TGCAGTGCTAGAGAACAAGGGACAGGGGGCGGTCAGCCCCAGCATTTT. The chain links TRBV20-1 to TRBJ1-5; 12 positions match TRBD1. The CDR3 is made up of 16 amino acids. J was trimmed by 6 bases and V by 0 bases; bases with no gene match: 6. Germline loops: CDR1 DFQATT, CDR2 SNEGSKA (reference sequence).

This clonotype was detected only a few times. The chain recombines TRBV7-3 with TRBJ1-1, with D perhaps TRBD1 (6 bases). CDR1 and CDR2 from the germline V gene are SGHTA and FQGTGA. The ends were cut back, 5 bases at V and 7 bases at J, with 17 bases in the middle. The CDR3 is 14 amino acids. DNA for the CDR3: TGTGCCAGCAGCGCACAGTCAGGGGACGTTGAAGCTTTCTTT. This sequence encodes CASSAQSGDVEAFF.

The chain carries TRBV19 and TRBJ1-5; D is unresolved. V shed 3 bases and J shed 0 bases, with 9 bases lying between them. Germline V gene data show CDR1 as LNHDA and CDR2 as SQIVND (reference sequence). The CDR3 sequence is 15 residues long. CDR3 nucleotide sequence: TGTGCCAGTAGTATCACACAGTATAGCAATCAGCCCCAGCATTTT. The encoded protein is CASSITQYSNQPQHF.

This clonotype was seen at least ten times. The V call is TRBV29-1, the J call TRBJ1-1; no definite D call. Trimming stripped 4 bases from V and 7 bases from J, with 7 bases between. Germline lookup yields CDR1 SQVTM and CDR2 ANQGSEA. This CDR3 spans 10 amino acids. CDR3 loop: CSVVSLEAFF. As DNA, the CDR3 is TGCAGCGTTGTTAGCCTTGAAGCTTTCTTT.

In its sample, this clonotype was seen a few times. CDR3 nucleotides: TGTGCCAGCAGCTTATATGGAGGGGCGTCCTACGAGCAGTACTTC. Its translation: CASSLYGGASYEQYF. The gene calls are TRBV11-2 and TRBJ2-7; TRBD2 is a possible D gene (6 bases). Germline V gene sequence: CDR1 SGHAT, CDR2 FQNNGV. Trimming pared 2 bases from V and 1 base from J, leaving 12 bases between. This CDR3 is built from 15 residues.

This chain links TRBV19 with TRBJ2-5; 8 bases map to TRBD2. Looked up from germline, CDR1 is LNHDA and CDR2 is SQIVND (reference sequence). The V gene end was trimmed by 3 bases and the J gene end by 5 bases; junction bases not matched to a gene: 8. The CDR3 loop spans 15 amino acids. CDR3 sequence: CASSIREGRRETQYF. DNA of the CDR3: TGTGCCAGTAGTATCCGGGAGGGCCGACGGGAGACCCAGTACTTC.

V is TRBV7-2 and J is TRBJ2-7, with TRBD2 matching over 8 bases. Losses at the gene ends were 4 bases for V and 4 bases for J; bases not matched to a gene: 6. The germline V gene has CDR1 SGHTA and CDR2 FQGNSA. This CDR3 is 14 amino acids long. This CDR3 reads CASSSSGGEYEQYF. The CDR3 DNA reads TGTGCCAGCAGCTCCTCCGGGGGGGAGTACGAGCAGTACTTC.

This clonotype was recorded a few times. The rearrangement joins TRBV7-2 to TRBJ2-1, with 7 bases lining up with TRBD2. V lost 3 bases, J lost 7 bases, and 12 bases stayed unmatched. This CDR3 is built from 16 residues. Germline V lookup: CDR1 SGHTA, CDR2 FQGNSA. CDR3 nucleotide sequence: TGTGCCAGCAGCTTTTTGGGGGGACTATCTCAAAATGAGCAGTTCTTC. It yields the protein CASSFLGGLSQNEQFF.

The chain joins TRBV7-9 to TRBJ2-7; possible D gene TRBD2, 6 bases. In germline, CDR1 is SEHNR, CDR2 FQNEAQ (reference sequence). The CDR3 spans 16 residues. The V end lost 1 base, the J end lost 4 bases, and 17 bases lay between the germline ends. The CDR3 here is CASSLGPTSFSYEQYF. The CDR3 region has the DNA TGTGCCAGCAGCTTAGGTCCAACTAGCTTTTCTTACGAGCAGTACTTC.

V usage is TRBV6-1 and J usage is TRBJ1-2; perhaps TRBD1 as D (5 bases). Germline CDR1 is MNHNS and CDR2 is SASEGT. The CDR3 loop spans 12 amino acids. Between the trimmed V and J ends, which lost 5 bases and 8 bases, there was a span of 12 bases. The CDR3 nucleotides are TGTGCCAGCAGTCAAGGGGTCGGGGGCTACACCTTC. Amino acids: CASSQGVGGYTF.

This clonotype was picked up a small number of times. In nucleotides, the CDR3 is TGTGCCAGCAGCGAGGGAACACAGGGGGGGGAGACCCAGTACTTC. This sequence encodes CASSEGTQGGETQYF. The chain joins TRBV9 to TRBJ2-5; perhaps TRBD1 as D (8 bases). CDR3 length equals 15 residues. V lost 3 bases to trimming and J lost 5 bases, with 17 bases between them. The V gene's germline CDR1 is SGDLS and CDR2 YYNGEE.

The V and J genes are TRBV12-5 and TRBJ2-3, with 10 bases lining up with TRBD2. This CDR3 spans 19 amino acids. CDR1 is LGHNT, CDR2 FRNRAP, per germline. The V gene end was trimmed by 6 bases and the J gene end by 1 base; junction bases not matched to a gene: 16. The CDR3 sequence: CASGLQGPASGSRTDTQYF. The CDR3 DNA sequence: TGTGCTAGTGGCTTACAGGGCCCCGCTAGCGGGAGCCGCACAGATACGCAGTATTTT.

This clonotype was seen repeatedly, ten times or more. In DNA, the CDR3 is TGTGCCAGCAGTGAAGCCGACAGGGTCAATGAGCAGTTCTTC. Protein sequence: CASSEADRVNEQFF. The chain is built from TRBV2 and TRBJ2-1; 7 positions agree with TRBD1. The germline CDR1 and CDR2 sequences are SNHLY and FYNNEI. The CDR3 is 14 residues long. J gave up 6 bases and V 0 bases, and 2 bases lay outside the gene matches.

This clonotype was detected ten times or more. V gene TRBV5-5 combines with J gene TRBJ1-1, with D perhaps matching TRBD1 (5 bases). Germline-derived CDR1 and CDR2 are SGHKS and YYEKEE (reference sequence). V lost 4 bases, J lost 5 bases, and 12 bases lay in between. There are 13 residues in the CDR3. This chain's CDR3 is CASSQLGETEAFF. CDR3 nucleotide sequence: TGTGCCAGCAGCCAACTGGGGGAAACTGAAGCTTTCTTT.

This clonotype was recorded at least ten times. The V call is TRBV5-5, the J call TRBJ1-2; possible D gene TRBD1, 5 bases. The CDR3 loop spans 14 amino acids. Germline CDR1 is SGHKS and CDR2 is YYEKEE (reference sequence). The V end lost 4 bases, the J end lost 4 bases, and 14 bases lay between the germline ends. This chain's CDR3 is CASSPGGGLYGYTF. For the CDR3, the DNA is TGTGCCAGCAGCCCAGGTGGGGGTCTCTATGGCTACACCTTC.

The J gene is TRBJ1-1, the V gene TRBV7-9; D is ambiguous. Germline V gene data show CDR1 as SEHNR and CDR2 as FQNEAQ (reference sequence). This CDR3 has 12 amino acids. V was pared by 4 bases and J by 6 bases, with 9 bases between. The CDR3 sequence: CASSSWTAEAFF. CDR3 DNA sequence: TGTGCCAGCAGCTCCTGGACCGCTGAAGCTTTCTTT.

This clonotype was recorded at least ten times. This chain connects TRBV6-1 to TRBJ2-7; TRBD1 aligns across 11 bases. V gave up 4 bases and J gave up 4 bases; unmatched junction bases: 9. Germline assignment: CDR1 MNHNS and CDR2 SASEGT. The CDR3 has 16 residues. This CDR3 is CASSGSPGQGGYEQYF. The CDR3 coding sequence is TGTGCCAGCAGTGGCTCTCCGGGACAGGGGGGGTACGAGCAGTACTTC.

In this sample, this clonotype turned up many times. The J gene is TRBJ2-2, the V gene TRBV7-2; 7 bases are a match to TRBD2. The CDR3 spans 17 residues. Germline trimming cut 4 bases from V and 4 bases from J; bases unmatched to any gene: 12. Germline-derived CDR1 and CDR2 are SGHTA and FQGNSA. CDR3 in DNA: TGTGCCAGCAGCTACGAACTAGCGCGGTGGGTCACCGGGGAGCTGTTTTTT. Translated: CASSYELARWVTGELFF. The full variable domain, in which reference TRBV7-2 and TRBJ2-2 provide the parts outside the CDR3, is GAGVSQSPSNKVTEKGKDVELRCDPISGHTALYWYRQSLGQGLEFLIYFQGNSAPDKSGLPSDRFSAERTGGSVSTLTIQRTQQEDSAVYLCASSYELARWVTGELFFGEGSRLTVL.

The chain recombines TRBV27 with TRBJ2-7; TRBD1 agrees at 10 bases. CDR1 is MNHEY, CDR2 SMNVEV, per germline (reference sequence). V dropped 5 bases and J dropped 12; count of bases not matched to a gene: 4. CDR3 length: 11 amino acids. This CDR3 is CASSLGQGLYF. The CDR3 bases are TGTGCCAGCAGTCTGGGACAGGGGCTGTACTTC.

This chain connects TRBV30 to TRBJ2-7; D might be TRBD1 (5 bases). Germline CDR1 GTSNPN, CDR2 SVGIG (reference sequence). Trimming took 7 bases from V and 1 from J, leaving 14 bases between them. The CDR3 covers 13 residues. CDR3 sequence: CASKGERSYEQYF. CDR3 DNA sequence: TGTGCCTCAAAAGGGGAAAGGTCCTACGAGCAGTACTTC.

The genes are TRBV19 and TRBJ1-5; weak D call: TRBD1 (6 bases). V lost 3 bases, J lost 2 bases, and 14 bases lay in between. The CDR3 spans 16 residues. Germline values: CDR1 LNHDA, CDR2 SQIVND (reference sequence). CDR3 nucleotide sequence: TGTGCCAGTAGTATGGGACATACAGCTGGCAATCAGCCCCAGCATTTT. Translation: CASSMGHTAGNQPQHF.

In its sample, this clonotype was seen many times. The gene calls are TRBV10-3 and TRBJ1-2; maybe TRBD1 (6 bases). The CDR3 consists of 14 residues. Germline V CDR1 and CDR2: ENHRY, SYGVKD. The germline V and J ends were trimmed by 4 bases and 1 base, with 10 bases remaining between them. CDR3 region: CAISGQAVNYGYTF. The CDR3 DNA sequence: TGTGCCATCAGTGGACAGGCAGTTAACTATGGCTACACCTTC.

The J gene is TRBJ2-2, the V gene TRBV5-8; D is unclear. Trimming shortened V by 4 bases and J by 2 bases, and 6 bases separated the two germline ends. The CDR3 totals 13 residues. In germline, CDR1 is SGHTS, CDR2 YDEGEE. CDR3 residues: CASSARNTGELFF. The DNA of the CDR3 is TGTGCCAGCAGCGCCAGAAACACCGGGGAGCTGTTTTTT.

V is TRBV11-2 and J is TRBJ2-7; D remains unclear. V shed 4 bases and J shed 0 bases, with 13 bases lying between them. Per the germline V gene, CDR1 is SGHAT and CDR2 is FQNNGV. This CDR3 is built from 15 residues. The DNA of the CDR3 is TGTGCCAGCAGCTCAACAGCGTATTTCTCCTACGAGCAGTACTTC. This gives the protein CASSSTAYFSYEQYF.

The chain has TRBV2 and TRBJ2-7, with TRBD2 matching over 9 bases. Germline V gene data show CDR1 as SNHLY and CDR2 as FYNNEI. V shed 3 bases and J 2 bases; nucleotides not matched to a gene: 5. The CDR3 totals 15 residues. In nucleotides, the CDR3 is TGTGCCAGCAGTGAGCGCGCGGGAGGGCCCTACGAGCAGTACTTC. Protein sequence: CASSERAGGPYEQYF.